This is a list of T cell receptor beta chains from one sample in a study of PD-1 blockade in classical Hodgkin lymphoma. Clones were sequenced by immunoSEQ multiplex PCR, and TCRdb holds only the in-frame ones, with some missing. This sample carries 21,000 or so clones, 85% to 90% of them seen once, and the ten largest clones take roughly 7%. The sequenced sample was CD8+ T cells from blood. The receptors were sampled from a human donor with classical Hodgkin lymphoma. Each CDR3 is given with its conserved first and last residue. The D gene is left open where the match is weak. Clone sizes are given selectively: once, few, many, or a class where the clone is expanded.

>TRBV2|TRBJ1-1|NA|NA
TGTGCCAGCAGTGAAGCTGTCCGAAACACTGAAGCTTTCTTT
CASSEAVRNTEAFF
>TRBV5-4|TRBJ1-4|NA|NA
TGTGCCAGCAGCTTGGGTGAAAAACTGTTTTTT
CASSLGEKLFF
>TRBV27|TRBJ2-7|NA|once
TGTGCCAGCAGGGTTACAGGCTACTCCTACGAGCAGTACTTC
CASRVTGYSYEQYF
>TRBV10-1|TRBJ2-7|TRBD2|NA
TGCGCCAGCAGTGAGGGCGCCGGGACTAGTGACGAGCAGTACTTC
CASSEGAGTSDEQYF
>TRBV10-3|TRBJ1-1|NA|NA
TGTGCCATCATCCCCCTTGTGTGCACTGAAGCTTTCTTT
CAIIPLVCTEAFF
>TRBV7-6|TRBJ2-7|NA|NA
TGTGCCAGCAGCTTAGCGTCGGGGGATTACGAGCAGTACTTC
CASSLASGDYEQYF
>TRBV5-1|TRBJ1-1|NA|NA
TGCGCCAGCAGCTTGGAACCAGGGATGAACACTGAAGCTTTCTTT
CASSLEPGMNTEAFF
>TRBV6-5|TRBJ2-1|TRBD2|NA
TGTGCCAGCAGATGGAGAGCGGGAGCCTACAATGAGCAGTTCTTC
CASRWRAGAYNEQFF
>TRBV21-1|TRBJ2-5|NA|NA
TGTGCCAGCAGCAAAGCGAGACGGTACCAAGAGACCCAGTACTTC
CASSKARRYQETQYF
>TRBV9|TRBJ1-2|NA|NA
TGTGCCAGCAGCGGGCCCCTCTCCCCTGGCTACACCTTC
CASSGPLSPGYTF
>TRBV6-5|TRBJ2-7|TRBD1|NA
TGTGCCAGCAGCGCGGACAGGGGGTTTAACGAGCAGTACTTC
CASSADRGFNEQYF
>TRBV7-9|TRBJ2-7|NA|NA
TGTGCCAGCAGCTTAGAGCACCCCTACGAGCAGTACTTC
CASSLEHPYEQYF
>TRBV7-9|TRBJ2-1|TRBD2|NA
TGTGCCAGCAGCTTAAGACTAGCGGGGGGGCCTGGTGAGCAGTTCTTC
CASSLRLAGGPGEQFF
>TRBV7-2|TRBJ2-3|NA|NA
TGTGCCAGCAGCCTTTACACAGATACGCAGTATTTT
CASSLYTDTQYF
>TRBV18|TRBJ1-2|NA|NA
TGTGCCAGCTCACCGGAGGGTAACTATGGCTACACCTTC
CASSPEGNYGYTF
>TRBV9|TRBJ1-3|NA|NA
TGTGCCAGCAGCGTAGACGGGCGCTACACCATATATTTT
CASSVDGRYTIYF
>TRBV9|TRBJ1-1|TRBD1|medium-sized
TGTGCCAGCAGCGCGTCCCCCGGGACAGGGGACACTGAAGCTTTCTTT
CASSASPGTGDTEAFF
>TRBV27|TRBJ2-1|TRBD2|NA
TGTGCCAGCAGTTTACTGGCTAGCGGGGGGGCCGGCAATGAGCAGTTCTTC
CASSLLASGGAGNEQFF
>TRBV7-3|TRBJ1-6|NA|NA
TGTGCCAGCAGCTCCCTCCCAGTCAATTCACCCCTCCACTTT
CASSSLPVNSPLHF
>TRBV19|TRBJ2-7|NA|NA
TGTGCCAGTAGACAGGGTGGGCCCCCCCAGAGTAGTCTATACGAGCAGTACTTC
CASRQGGPPQSSLYEQYF
>TRBV7-2|TRBJ1-1|NA|NA
TGTGCCAGCAGCCTACGGACAACTGAAGCTTTCTTT
CASSLRTTEAFF
>TRBV4-1|TRBJ2-7|NA|NA
TGCGCCAGCAGCCAAGCGAGCTCCGGGGCAGGGATGTACGAGCAGTACTTC
CASSQASSGAGMYEQYF
>TRBV5-4|TRBJ2-7|NA|NA
TGTGCCAGCAGCTTGGACAGGGACGAGCAGTACTTC
CASSLDRDEQYF
>TRBV7-9|TRBJ1-3|NA|NA
TGTGCCAGCAGCTGGACCCCTTTAGGAAACACCATATATTTT
CASSWTPLGNTIYF
>TRBV4-3|TRBJ2-1|NA|NA
TGCGCCAGCAGCCATGTCCGAGAAATCAATGAGCAGTTCTTC
CASSHVREINEQFF
>TRBV19|TRBJ1-4|TRBD1|NA
TGTGCCAGTAGTATCCCGACAGGGCGGGAAAAACTGTTTTTT
CASSIPTGREKLFF
>TRBV28|TRBJ2-2|TRBD2|NA
TGTGCCAGCAGCCACCAGGGAGGGGCTGAGGTTTTGGGCACCGGGGAGCTGTTTTTT
CASSHQGGAEVLGTGELFF
>TRBV7-7|TRBJ1-2|NA|once
TGTGCCAGCAGCGCGGACTGGGAATATGGCTACACCTTC
CASSADWEYGYTF
>TRBV19|TRBJ1-1|NA|NA
TGTGCCACCCCCGACGGATGCGAAAGGGACACTGAAGCTTTCTTT
CATPDGCERDTEAFF
>TRBV7-2|TRBJ1-1|NA|few
TGTGCCAGCACCTGGACCCCAGGGACTGAAGCTTTCTTT
CASTWTPGTEAFF
>TRBV5-8|TRBJ2-1|TRBD2|NA
TGTGCCAGCAGCCTTATCCGGGAGGGGGATGAGCAGTTCTTC
CASSLIREGDEQFF
>TRBV5-4|TRBJ2-7|NA|NA
TGTGCCAGCATAGGGGCGACGGACGAGCAGTACTTC
CASIGATDEQYF
>TRBV2|TRBJ2-7|NA|once
TGTGCCAGCAGTGAAGGGGGCAGTTCCTACGAGCAGTACTTC
CASSEGGSSYEQYF
>TRBV5-1|TRBJ1-3|NA|NA
TGCGCCAGCAGCTTGGATTGGAGCTACGACCGGGGAAACACCATATATTTT
CASSLDWSYDRGNTIYF
>TRBV5-4|TRBJ1-1|NA|NA
TGTGCCAGCAGCATCCGACAGGACTCTGGGGAGGAAGCTTTCTTT
CASSIRQDSGEEAFF
>TRBV28|TRBJ2-1|NA|NA
TGTGCCAGCAGCCCCGGGACACCTAGCAGCTACAATGAGCAGTTCTTC
CASSPGTPSSYNEQFF
>TRBV2|TRBJ1-5|NA|once
TGTGCCAGCAGTGTGCGGGGGAGTCAGCCCCAGCATTTT
CASSVRGSQPQHF
>TRBV4-1|TRBJ2-1|NA|NA
TGCGCCAGCAGCCAAGAAGGGCAGCCCGTGAATGAGCAGTTCTTC
CASSQEGQPVNEQFF
>TRBV5-1|TRBJ1-1|NA|NA
TGCGCCAGCAGCTTGGAGGGAGGCGACAGGAACACTGAAGCTTTCTTT
CASSLEGGDRNTEAFF
>TRBV4-3|TRBJ1-1|NA|NA
TGCGCCAGCAGCCAAGATGCGCAATCGGGCACTGAAGCTTTCTTT
CASSQDAQSGTEAFF
>TRBV30|TRBJ2-2|NA|NA
TGTGCCTGGTTACTAAGCGGGGAGCTGTTTTTT
CAWLLSGELFF